The TCR beta chain described here comes from a study of cytomegalovirus exposure and HLA in healthy donors (dated 2017 in TCRdb). Background on the whole study: An earlier analysis of roughly 500 of the donors reported about 250 Gb of sequence data and around 110 million unique TCR beta sequences from some 180 million T cells. About 280 gigabases of sequencing data and around 85 million unique TCR sequences made up an early release that covered around 640 HLA-typed donors. The genetic ancestry cluster associated with self-reported Caucasian donors included about 81% of the roughly 400 genotyped donors. The study aimed to test whether cataloging public T cell receptors could reveal signatures of past pathogen exposure. The study used immunosequencing to profile the T cell repertoires of approximately 630 subjects and linked those repertoires to cytomegalovirus serostatus. Besides the first cohort of roughly 660 subjects, a separate validation cohort made up of roughly 120 different subjects was used. To predict cytomegalovirus infection status, the study brought together high-throughput TCR immunosequencing, statistical association of individual TCRs with disease status, and machine learning. In a later analysis, previously published TCR beta repertoires from 670 or so donors were re-analyzed and high-resolution HLA genotyping was added so that TCR occurrence patterns could be studied. Rather than using new phenotypic data, the later analysis identified candidate immune exposures from TCR beta sequences and from how often those sequences occurred across donors. In an earlier analysis of 587 of the donors, high-throughput TCR beta sequencing was used to judge whether each TCR beta V gene segment behaved as functional or pseudogenic. Donor age, sex, ethnicity and CMV serostatus were collected together with the repertoire data. A later genetic analysis used genome-wide SNP genotypes for about 65% of the roughly 670 donors, treating that subset as a discovery cohort. All discovery cohort repertoires had been generated using a single sequencing platform. Class I and class II HLA loci were covered by the typing at four-digit resolution. The number of donors typed differed by locus, with roughly 629-640 for A, B, C, DRB1 and DQB1, 522 for DQA1, 600 to 610 for DPA1, and 400 to 490 for DPB1. A few DR-DQ haplotypes were treated as single units for association and clustering because of strong linkage in the cohort. Across 398 genotyped donors of the cohort, an average of about 220,000 unique TCR beta nucleotide sequences per donor were sequenced, and approximately 19% of those sequences were non-productive.

From the cysteine up to the phenylalanine, the CDR3 has a length of 15 residues. This entry keeps only the CDR3 DNA: 45 bases, framed from base 1. The V and J ends are trimmed by 2 bases and 4 bases, leaving 14 bases between them. The germline V gene sets CDR1 to LGHNA and CDR2 to YSLEER. The cohort comprised under 700 healthy bone marrow donors. At the time of sampling, every cohort member was nominally healthy, though immune exposures that went unrecorded were likely present. The donor was CMV seropositive and was included in the group of 289 seropositive cohort members. A peripheral blood sample was provided by each donor, and peripheral blood mononuclear cells were used for TCR beta sequencing. The Qiagen DNeasy Blood Extraction Kit was used to extract genomic DNA from the blood cell samples. The library was built by means of the immunoSEQ multiplex PCR assay. For the multiplex PCR, a mixture combining 60 forward primers for TCR Vbeta segments and 13 reverse primers for TCR Jbeta segments was used. A multiplex PCR assay on genomic DNA amplified the CDR3 region of rearranged TCR beta genes. On the Illumina HiSeq System, the amplified TCR beta libraries were sequenced as 87-base-pair reads. The authors' pipeline ran thus. Across the 600 to 700 repertoires, a later analysis counted 60 million to 90 million unique TCR beta chains, around 11 million of which were shared by at least two donors. A nearest-neighbor algorithm error-corrected the raw reads and collapsed the reads into unique sequences, merging closely related sequences to remove PCR and sequencing errors. CDR3 sequences were aligned to IMGT reference sequences to assign V, D and J gene segments. Each retained sequence needed at least a six-nucleotide match to both a V gene segment and a J gene segment. Rearrangements were called productive when the CDR3 lacked stop codons and stayed in frame with V and J; all others were non-productive. CDR3 was defined according to IMGT convention as the region running from the second conserved V-encoded cysteine to the conserved J-encoded phenylalanine. The earlier analysis of about 570 of the donors excluded any sequence lacking an unambiguous match to a single V gene segment. In an earlier analysis of 587 of the donors, a V segment was called functional when productive rearrangements were above 56.7%, and segregating when the standard deviation between donors exceeded 5%. To diagnose cytomegalovirus status from the catalog of TCR beta chain sequences, a statistical classification framework was built. In a later analysis, TCR nucleotide sequences were compared against IMGT/GENE-DB human TR gene sequences so that V and J genes could be assigned. Using the TCRdist pipeline, a later analysis assigned CDR3 sequences along with most-parsimonious VDJ recombination scenarios. In a later analysis, each TCR beta chain was defined by its CDR3 amino acid sequence together with its V-gene family, and reads without a unique V-gene family were excluded. A later analysis removed 550 to 650 highly shared, low-generation-probability nucleotide sequences to deal with suspected cross-contamination and a sequencing artifact. A later analysis calculated a clonal expansion index for each public chain from normalized within-repertoire ranks of inferred template counts. Generation probabilities in a later analysis came from a VDJ recombination model fitted to out-of-frame rearrangements, and those results were checked against IGoR. In a later analysis, hypergeometric tests were used to score TCR-TCR, TCR-HLA and TCR-CMV co-occurrence, with a repertoire-size bias correction applied to TCR pairs. To estimate false discovery rates, a later analysis permuted the HLA or CMV assignments 20 times. In a later analysis, co-occurring TCRs were grouped using DBSCAN, and TCRdist sequence similarity was added for clustering within HLA-allele-positive subsets. Co-occurrence clustering excluded repertoires with fewer than 30,000 or more than 120,000 public chains, plus five with anomalous nucleotide sharing. TCRdb took over this immuneACCESS table, retaining in-frame rearrangements with V and J assigned. Such tables are incomplete; in checked studies, under half of the missing clones stem from an unresolved V gene, and the remainder is unexplained. The V and J calls and the clone size are those of that table, but D and trimming were determined from the DNA. The table held for this sample gives approximately 72,000 clones. The top ten clonotypes cover about 5% of the sample.

As for this clone: Its antigen remains undetermined.

The research as a whole found: A further reported finding was that TCR beta sequences accurately predicted the HLA-A and HLA-B alleles for most subjects in the first cohort. Sequencing depth was assumed to be roughly uniform across donors in the presence/absence analyses, though that assumption may not hold. In a later analysis, most CMV-associated TCR beta chains were found to appear HLA-restricted, with HLA associations seemingly driven largely by CMV exposure. A cluster of highly shared sequence variants was judged likely to represent a technical artifact of the sequencing pipeline. It was suggested by the authors that the approach could potentially be generalized to other disease states and immunological phenotypes. In a later genetic analysis, fewer N-insertions in productive TCRs were reported among donors in an Asian-associated ancestry cluster than the 666-donor mean. The classifier was reported to diagnose cytomegalovirus status with high specificity and sensitivity in both the original and validation cohorts. An earlier analysis of approximately 530 of the donors showed that most TCR beta V segments appeared in productive rearrangements either about 87% or about 30% of the time, which broadly matched IMGT annotations. In this cohort, only TCR beta chains were sequenced, and detectable features were limited by the absence of alpha or paired-chain data. The study gave a list of 150 to 200 TCR beta chains associated with cytomegalovirus. When HLA alleles, especially DR and DQ, strongly co-occurred, attributing TCR associations to individual alleles was difficult. In a later analysis, HLA-associated TCR beta chains were found to be more clonally expanded and to have lower generation probabilities than equally common non-associated chains. Because counts were too low, seventeen rarely observed V segments, including chromosome 9 orphons, were excluded from the earlier analysis of several hundred of the donors. Correlated functional status among segregating V segments might be attributable to linkage disequilibrium, but an unknown experimental factor could not be ruled out. In vitro tests confirmed that a few of the cytomegalovirus-associated TCR beta chains recognize cytomegalovirus antigens. CMV serostatus was the only immune exposure information available for the cohort. Because some donors lacked HLA typing at each locus, the association tests relied only on the typed subset. Some IMGT-functional V segments, including TRBV6-2 and TRBV6-3, could not be told apart with the 87-base-pair reads, so those segments were excluded. According to a later analysis, TCR association rates differed among HLA loci, with DRB1 alleles showing the most associated TCRs and HLA-C alleles showing the fewest. In a later genetic analysis, a missense DCLRE1C variant was associated with V-gene and J-gene trimming of TCR beta chains, and the association was replicated in an independent cohort. Across donors, most TCR sequences were observed very rarely, whereas some public TCRs were present in many individuals. According to a later analysis, parvovirus B19, influenza, CMV and Epstein-Barr virus appeared linked to several top co-occurrence clusters. A later analysis associated about 17,000 TCR beta sequences with specific HLA alleles at a false discovery rate of 0.05.

The rearrangement combines TRBV4-3 with TRBJ1-2; the D gene remains uncertain. Sequencing was carried out using PBMCs. The clonotype originates from a woman in her 40s in good health and CMV-seropositive. DNA sequence: TGCGCCAGCAGCCAACGCCCAGCACCTAGCTATGGCTACACCTTC. Translated, it gives CASSQRPAPSYGYTF.